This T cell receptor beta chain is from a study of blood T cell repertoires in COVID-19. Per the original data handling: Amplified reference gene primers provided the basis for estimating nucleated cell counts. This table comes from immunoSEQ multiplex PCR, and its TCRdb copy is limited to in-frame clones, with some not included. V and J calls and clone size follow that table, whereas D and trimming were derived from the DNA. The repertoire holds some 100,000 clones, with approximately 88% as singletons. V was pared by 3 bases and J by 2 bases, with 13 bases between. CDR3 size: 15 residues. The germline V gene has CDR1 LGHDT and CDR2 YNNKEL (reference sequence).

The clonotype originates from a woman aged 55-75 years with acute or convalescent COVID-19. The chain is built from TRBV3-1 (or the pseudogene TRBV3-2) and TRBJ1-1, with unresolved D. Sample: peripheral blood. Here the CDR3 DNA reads TGTGCCAGCAGCCATACCACGGGGATCAACACTGAAGCTTTCTTT. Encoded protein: CASSHTTGINTEAFF.